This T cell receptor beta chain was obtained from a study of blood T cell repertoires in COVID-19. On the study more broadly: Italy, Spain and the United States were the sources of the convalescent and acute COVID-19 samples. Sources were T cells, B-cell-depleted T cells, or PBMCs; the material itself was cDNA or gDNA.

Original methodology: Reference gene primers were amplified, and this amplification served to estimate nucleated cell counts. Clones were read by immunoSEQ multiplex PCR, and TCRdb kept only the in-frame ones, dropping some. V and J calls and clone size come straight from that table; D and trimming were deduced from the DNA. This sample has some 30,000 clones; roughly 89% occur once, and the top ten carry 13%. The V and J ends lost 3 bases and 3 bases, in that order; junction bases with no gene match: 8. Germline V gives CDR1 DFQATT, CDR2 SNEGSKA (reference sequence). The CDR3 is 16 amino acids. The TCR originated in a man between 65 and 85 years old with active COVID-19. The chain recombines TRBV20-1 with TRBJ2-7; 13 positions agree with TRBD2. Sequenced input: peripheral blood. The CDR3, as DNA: TGCAGTGCTAGTGGGGGGACTAGCGGGAACAACTACGAGCAGTACTTC. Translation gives CSASGGTSGNNYEQYF.